Described below is a single T cell receptor (beta chain) sequence and its context. Antigen specificity is unknown. The CDR3 extends over 14 amino acids. The V end was cut by 3 bases, the J end by 3 bases, with 11 bases between. Germline assignment: CDR1 GTSNPN and CDR2 SVGIG (reference sequence). This record belongs to a study of vaccination effects on CD4 cells after COVID-19. Turning to the study itself: Samples that were drawn after vaccination came a median of 72 days after the second dose. Notes on the study in general: Healthy vaccinees showed cross-reactivity with common cold coronaviruses in only 1 of 255 vaccine-induced clones.

Before sequencing, viral peptide pools were used by the ViraFEST assay to expand antigen-specific CD4+ T cells. At the end of about 10 days of culture, CD4+ T cells were isolated. Each participant received a vaccine that was either BNT162b2 or mRNA-1273, given as two doses. Having tested negative for nucleocapsid antibodies, the vaccine recipients showed no prior SARS-CoV-2 infection. Days 3 and 7 were when half the medium was replaced with IL-2 medium. Libraries were prepared by immunoSEQ multiplex PCR; TCRdb keeps only in-frame clonotypes and omits some of them. The sample lists roughly 24,000 clones, roughly 76% occurring once.

The source was CD4+ T cells from PBMCs cultured with SARS-CoV-2 spike peptides, collected after COVID-19 vaccination. The sequence came from a human donor who received a COVID-19 vaccine. Some clones in this sample may be carry-over from other donors' samples. The genes are TRBV30 and TRBJ1-4; D may be TRBD1 (5 bases). CDR3 sequence: CAWSAGLPNEKLFF. The CDR3 nucleotides read TGTGCCTGGAGCGCAGGGCTCCCTAATGAAAAACTGTTTTTT.